The T cell receptor beta chain described here comes from a study of human T cells and chemical hapten exposure. A single record per CDR3 protein comes from TCRdb applying MiXCR to the 5' RACE reads. This sample has tens of thousands of distinct CDR3 sequences, with roughly 8% found just once. Unseparated into fractions, whole blood served as the source from which total RNA was extracted. The CDR3 has 17 residues. The ends lost 0 bases at V and 1 base at J; junction bases unmatched: 2. The sequence came from a male donor in good health. The chain recombines TRBV12-3 or TRBV12-4 with TRBJ2-5; 13 bases align to TRBD2. CDR3 in DNA: TGTGCCAGCAGTTTAGCTAGGACTAGCGGGAGCCAAGAGACCCAGTACTTC. Amino acids: CASSLARTSGSQETQYF.